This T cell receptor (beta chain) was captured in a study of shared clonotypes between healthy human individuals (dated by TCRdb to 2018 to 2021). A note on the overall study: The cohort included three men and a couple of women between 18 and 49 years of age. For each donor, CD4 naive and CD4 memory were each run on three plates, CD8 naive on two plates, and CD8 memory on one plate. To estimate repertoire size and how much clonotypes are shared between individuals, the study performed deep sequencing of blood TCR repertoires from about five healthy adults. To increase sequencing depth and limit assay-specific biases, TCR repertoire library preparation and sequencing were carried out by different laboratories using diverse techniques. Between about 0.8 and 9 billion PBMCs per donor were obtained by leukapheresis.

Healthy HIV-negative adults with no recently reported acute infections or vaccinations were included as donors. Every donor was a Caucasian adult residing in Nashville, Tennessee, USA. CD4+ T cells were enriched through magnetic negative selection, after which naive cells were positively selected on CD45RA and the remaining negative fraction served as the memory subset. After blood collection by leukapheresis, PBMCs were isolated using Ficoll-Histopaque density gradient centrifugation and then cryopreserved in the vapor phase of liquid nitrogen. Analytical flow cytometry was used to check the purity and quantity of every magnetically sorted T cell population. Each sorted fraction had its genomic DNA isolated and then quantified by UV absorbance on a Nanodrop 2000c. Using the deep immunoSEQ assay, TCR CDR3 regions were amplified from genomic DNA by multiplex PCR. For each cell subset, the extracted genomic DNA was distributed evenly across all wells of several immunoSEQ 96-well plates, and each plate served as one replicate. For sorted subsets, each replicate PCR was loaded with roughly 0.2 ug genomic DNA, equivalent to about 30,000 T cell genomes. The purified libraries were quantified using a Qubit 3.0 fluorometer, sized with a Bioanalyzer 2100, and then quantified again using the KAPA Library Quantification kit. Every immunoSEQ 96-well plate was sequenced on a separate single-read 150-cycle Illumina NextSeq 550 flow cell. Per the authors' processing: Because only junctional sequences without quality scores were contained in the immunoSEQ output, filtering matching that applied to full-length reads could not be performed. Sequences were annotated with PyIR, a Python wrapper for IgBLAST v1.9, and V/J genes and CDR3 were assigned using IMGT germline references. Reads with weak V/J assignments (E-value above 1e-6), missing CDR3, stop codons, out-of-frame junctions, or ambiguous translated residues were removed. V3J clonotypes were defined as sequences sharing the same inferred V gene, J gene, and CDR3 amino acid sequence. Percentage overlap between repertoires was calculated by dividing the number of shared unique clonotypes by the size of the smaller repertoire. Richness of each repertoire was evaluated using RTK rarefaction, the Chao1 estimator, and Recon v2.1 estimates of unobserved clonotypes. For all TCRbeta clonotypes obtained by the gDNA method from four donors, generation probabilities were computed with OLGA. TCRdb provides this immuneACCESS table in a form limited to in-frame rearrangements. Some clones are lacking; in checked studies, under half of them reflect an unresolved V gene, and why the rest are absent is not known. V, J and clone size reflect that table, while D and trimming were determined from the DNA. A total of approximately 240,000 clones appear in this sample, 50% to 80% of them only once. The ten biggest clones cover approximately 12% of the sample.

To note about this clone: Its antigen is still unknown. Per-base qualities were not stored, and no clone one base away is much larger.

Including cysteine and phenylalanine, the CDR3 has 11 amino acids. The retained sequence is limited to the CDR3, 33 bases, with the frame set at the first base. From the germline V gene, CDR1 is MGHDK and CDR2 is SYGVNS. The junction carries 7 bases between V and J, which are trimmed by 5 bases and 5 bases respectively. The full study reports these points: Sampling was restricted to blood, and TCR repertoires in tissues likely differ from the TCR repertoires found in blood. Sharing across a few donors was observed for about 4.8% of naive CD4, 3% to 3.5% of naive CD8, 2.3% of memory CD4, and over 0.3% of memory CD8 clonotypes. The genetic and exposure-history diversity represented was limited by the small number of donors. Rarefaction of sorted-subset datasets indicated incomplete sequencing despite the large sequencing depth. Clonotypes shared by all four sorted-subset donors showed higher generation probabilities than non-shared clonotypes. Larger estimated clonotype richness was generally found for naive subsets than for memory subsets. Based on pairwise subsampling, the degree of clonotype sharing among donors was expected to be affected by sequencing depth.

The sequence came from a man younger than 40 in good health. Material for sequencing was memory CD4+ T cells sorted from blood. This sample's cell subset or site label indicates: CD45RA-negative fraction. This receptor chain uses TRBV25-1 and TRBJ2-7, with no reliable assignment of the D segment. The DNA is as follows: TGTGCCAGCAGTAGGCTCAACGAGCAGTACTTC. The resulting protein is CASSRLNEQYF.